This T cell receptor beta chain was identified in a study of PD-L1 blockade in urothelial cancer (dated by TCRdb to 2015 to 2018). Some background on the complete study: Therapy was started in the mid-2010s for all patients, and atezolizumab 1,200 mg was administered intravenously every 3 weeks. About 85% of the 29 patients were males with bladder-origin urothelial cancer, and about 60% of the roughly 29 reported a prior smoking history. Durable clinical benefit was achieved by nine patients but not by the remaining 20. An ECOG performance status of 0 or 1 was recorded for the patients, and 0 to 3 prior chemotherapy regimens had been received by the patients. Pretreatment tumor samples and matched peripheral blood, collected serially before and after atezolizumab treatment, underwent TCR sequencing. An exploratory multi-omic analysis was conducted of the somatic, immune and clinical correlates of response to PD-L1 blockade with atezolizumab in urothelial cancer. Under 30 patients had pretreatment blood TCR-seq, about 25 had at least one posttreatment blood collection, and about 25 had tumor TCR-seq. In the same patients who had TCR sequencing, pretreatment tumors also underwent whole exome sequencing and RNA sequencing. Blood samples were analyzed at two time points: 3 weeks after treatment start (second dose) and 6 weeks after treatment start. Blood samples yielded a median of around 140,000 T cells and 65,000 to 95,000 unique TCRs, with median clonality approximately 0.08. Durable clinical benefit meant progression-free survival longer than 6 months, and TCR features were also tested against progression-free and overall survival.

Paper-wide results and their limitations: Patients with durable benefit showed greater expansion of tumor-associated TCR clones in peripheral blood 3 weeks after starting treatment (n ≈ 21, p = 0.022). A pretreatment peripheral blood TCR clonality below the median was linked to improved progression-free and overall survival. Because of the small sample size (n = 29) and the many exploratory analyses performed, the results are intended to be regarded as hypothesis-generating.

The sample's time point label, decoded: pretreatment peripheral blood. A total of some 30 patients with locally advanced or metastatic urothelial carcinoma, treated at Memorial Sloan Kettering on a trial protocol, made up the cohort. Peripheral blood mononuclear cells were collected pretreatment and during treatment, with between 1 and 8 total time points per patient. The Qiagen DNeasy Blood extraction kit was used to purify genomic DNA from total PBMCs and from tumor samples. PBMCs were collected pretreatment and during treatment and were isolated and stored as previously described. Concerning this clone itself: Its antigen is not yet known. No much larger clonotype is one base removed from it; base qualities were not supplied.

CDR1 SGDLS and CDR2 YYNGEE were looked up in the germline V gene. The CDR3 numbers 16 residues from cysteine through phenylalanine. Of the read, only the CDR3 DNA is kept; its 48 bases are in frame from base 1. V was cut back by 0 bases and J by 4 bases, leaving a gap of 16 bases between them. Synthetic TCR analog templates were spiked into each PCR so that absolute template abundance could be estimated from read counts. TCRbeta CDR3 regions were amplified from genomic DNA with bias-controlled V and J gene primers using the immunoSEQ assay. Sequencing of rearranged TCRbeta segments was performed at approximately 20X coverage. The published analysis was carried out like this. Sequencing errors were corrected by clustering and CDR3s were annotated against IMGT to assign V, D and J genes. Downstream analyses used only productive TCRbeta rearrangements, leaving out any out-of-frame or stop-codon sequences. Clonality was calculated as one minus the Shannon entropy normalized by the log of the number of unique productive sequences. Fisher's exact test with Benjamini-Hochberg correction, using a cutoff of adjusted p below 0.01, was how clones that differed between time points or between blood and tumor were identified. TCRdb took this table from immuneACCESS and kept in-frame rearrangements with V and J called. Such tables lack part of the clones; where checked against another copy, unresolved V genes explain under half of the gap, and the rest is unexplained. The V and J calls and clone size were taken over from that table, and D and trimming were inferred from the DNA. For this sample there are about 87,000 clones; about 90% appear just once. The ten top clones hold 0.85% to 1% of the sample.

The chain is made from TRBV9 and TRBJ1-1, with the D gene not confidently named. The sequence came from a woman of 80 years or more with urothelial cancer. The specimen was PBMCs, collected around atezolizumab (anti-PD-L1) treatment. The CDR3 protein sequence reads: CASSVAPSSTGTEAFF. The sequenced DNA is TGTGCCAGCAGCGTAGCCCCTTCCTCTACCGGCACTGAAGCTTTCTTT. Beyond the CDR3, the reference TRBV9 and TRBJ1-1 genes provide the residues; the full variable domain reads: DSGVTQTPKHLITATGQRVTLRCSPRSGDLSVYWYQQSLDQGLQFLIQYYNGEERAKGNILERFSAQQFPDLHSELNLSSLELGDSALYFCASSVAPSSTGTEAFFGQGTRLTVV.